A single sample is the source of the 17 T cell receptor beta chains below, sequenced in a study of low-dose radiotherapy and immunotherapy resistance in tumors. cDNA synthesis used a TRAV/TRBV-specific primer set for both chains. The PCR that amplified TCRs ran for around 20 cycles, relying on a constant-region primer and a V-primer adapter. TCRdb processed the reads anew with MiXCR; each CDR3 protein has one entry. Of about 82,000 distinct CDR3 sequences listed, about 19% were seen once; the top ten hold over 4.5%. Time point denoted: before trial treatment. The input for sequencing was PBMCs, taken before treatment. The receptors were gathered from a male donor with prostate cancer.

This clonotype was found many times. V is TRBV12-3 or TRBV12-4 and J is TRBJ2-5, with 8 bases identical to TRBD2. V was clipped by 6 bases and J by 5 bases; unmatched bases: 11. This CDR3 is 15 amino acids long. CDR3 in amino acids: CASREGAGAPETQYF. In nucleotides, the CDR3 is TGTGCCAGCAGAGAAGGAGCGGGAGCCCCGGAGACCCAGTACTTC.

This clonotype was seen many times. V and J are TRBV7-2 and TRBJ1-1; D remains unclear. The CDR3 contains 14 residues. Germline-derived CDR1 and CDR2 are SGHTA and FQGNSA. Trimming cost V 7 bases and J 3 bases, with 15 bases left between them. In DNA, the CDR3 is TGTGCCAGCACCACCTGGGTGGGTTACACTGAAGCTTTCTTT. The encoded protein is CASTTWVGYTEAFF.

Turning to this clonotype: A far bigger clonotype differs at one base, so this is likely a read error. The CDR3 region has the DNA TGTGCCAGCAGTTTTCCGGATGGGGCCCAGTTCTTC. This sequence encodes CASSFPDGAQFF. The rearrangement uses TRBV28 and TRBJ2-1, with D possibly being TRBD1 (5 bases). Germline values: CDR1 MDHEN, CDR2 SYDVKM. V lost 3 bases and J 13 bases, leaving 13 bases between the germline ends. CDR3 length equals 12 residues.

This clonotype occurred many times. The chain has TRBV7-2 and TRBJ2-5, with a possible D match to TRBD1 (6 bases). Germline loops: CDR1 SGHTA, CDR2 FQGNSA. V lost 1 base to trimming and J lost 5 bases, with 11 bases between them. The CDR3 has 14 residues. The CDR3: CASSLGAQGETQYF. CDR3 nucleotides: TGTGCCAGCAGCTTAGGTGCGCAGGGGGAGACCCAGTACTTC.

The table lists this clonotype with many counts. V and J are TRBV6-6 and TRBJ1-2, with D hard to call. The CDR3 has 16 residues. Germline V lookup: CDR1 MNHNY, CDR2 SVGAGI (reference sequence). Trimming shortened V by 2 bases and J by 2 bases, and 15 bases separated the two germline ends. The CDR3 loop reads CASSYHHERQNYGYTF. The CDR3 DNA reads as TGTGCCAGCAGTTACCACCACGAGAGACAAAACTATGGCTACACCTTC.

This chain connects TRBV28 to TRBJ2-1; 7 nucleotides agree with TRBD2. V shed 5 bases, J shed 0 bases, and the junction held 4 bases outside the gene matches. Germline CDR1 is MDHEN and CDR2 is SYDVKM. The CDR3 covers 15 residues. CDR3 coding DNA: TGTGCCAGCAGTCCCTGGACTAGCTCCTACAATGAGCAGTTCTTC. Protein sequence: CASSPWTSSYNEQFF. The whole variable domain, remainder taken from reference TRBV28 and TRBJ2-1, is DVKVTQSSRYLVKRTGEKVFLECVQDMDHENMFWYRQDPGLGLRLIYFSYDVKMKEKGDIPEGYSVSREKKERFSLILESASTNQTSMYLCASSPWTSSYNEQFFGPGTRLTVL.

This clonotype was observed a single time. This is likely an artifact of a read error, given a far larger clone one base away. The rearrangement links TRBV20-1 to TRBJ2-1; 9 bases align to TRBD2. The CDR3 loop spans 18 amino acids. Per germline, CDR1 DFQATT and CDR2 SNEGSKA (reference sequence). The ends lost 0 bases at V and 13 bases at J; junction bases unmatched: 22. The DNA of the CDR3 is TGCAGTGCTAGAGATATCGGGCTAGCGGGGCCCGGTTCAACGACCCAGTTCTTC. This encodes CSARDIGLAGPGSTTQFF.

This clonotype was seen repeatedly, ten times or more. This sequence joins TRBV6-2 or TRBV6-3 and TRBJ2-1, with 9 bases fitting TRBD2. This CDR3 contains 19 residues. V lost 0 bases to trimming and J lost 0 bases; unmatched junction nucleotides: 9. Germline loops: CDR1 MNHEY, CDR2 SVGEGT. CDR3 residues: CASSYSGTSSSASYNEQFF. For the CDR3, the DNA is TGTGCCAGCAGTTACTCCGGGACTAGCTCTTCGGCCTCCTACAATGAGCAGTTCTTC.

There are a few counts of this clonotype. The V gene is TRBV28, the J gene TRBJ2-3; TRBD2 is a possible D gene (7 bases). Germline V gene sequence: CDR1 MDHEN, CDR2 SYDVKM. This CDR3 has 16 residues. Between the trimmed V and J ends, which lost 2 bases and 0 bases, there was a span of 12 bases. The CDR3 sequence is CASSLRAGASTDTQYF. The DNA of the CDR3 is TGTGCCAGCAGTTTAAGGGCGGGGGCTAGCACAGATACGCAGTATTTT.

The V gene is TRBV12-3 or TRBV12-4, the J gene TRBJ1-4, with 10 bases aligning to TRBD1. CDR3 length: 15 residues. V trimming: 5 bases; J trimming: 12 bases; junction bases outside the gene matches: 12. CDR3 sequence reads: CASSPRTGGAVELFF. CDR3 bases: TGTGCCAGCAGTCCCAGGACAGGGGGTGCCGTGGAACTGTTTTTT.

This clonotype was detected ten times or more. The chain has TRBV2 and TRBJ2-2, with D unclear. The CDR3 is made up of 13 amino acids. Trimming shortened V by 4 bases and J by 4 bases, and 7 bases separated the two germline ends. Germline CDR1 is SNHLY and CDR2 is FYNNEI. Here the CDR3 reads CASSVTGTGELFF. DNA for the CDR3: TGTGCCAGCAGTGTAACTGGCACCGGGGAGCTGTTTTTT.

This clonotype was observed many times. The V and J genes are TRBV2 and TRBJ2-3, with D perhaps matching TRBD1 or TRBD2 (6 bases each). CDR1 SNHLY and CDR2 FYNNEI come from the germline V gene. The CDR3 is made up of 15 amino acids. Trimming cost V 2 bases and J 6 bases, with 15 bases left between them. The CDR3: CASSESGGYPDTQYF. CDR3 DNA sequence: TGTGCCAGCAGTGAATCCGGGGGCTACCCGGATACGCAGTATTTT. The whole variable domain, filled in from reference TRBV2 and TRBJ2-3, reads EPEVTQTPSHQVTQMGQEVILRCVPISNHLYFYWYRQILGQKVEFLVSFYNNEISEKSEIFDDQFSVERPDGSNFTLKIRSTKLEDSAMYFCASSESGGYPDTQYFGPGTRLTVL.

The table lists this clonotype with many counts. The chain couples TRBV2 to TRBJ1-1; possibly TRBD1 for D (6 bases). Per germline, CDR1 SNHLY and CDR2 FYNNEI. V was pared by 0 bases and J by 2 bases, with 10 bases between. CDR3 length: 15 amino acids. The CDR3 loop is CASSEASRGNTEAFF. In DNA, the CDR3 is TGTGCCAGCAGTGAAGCGTCCAGGGGTAACACTGAAGCTTTCTTT.

This clonotype was seen only a few times. This chain links TRBV6-2 or TRBV6-3 with TRBJ1-1; TRBD1 might be the D (5 bases). V lost 4 bases, J lost 6 bases, and 18 bases lay in between. The CDR3 extends over 15 amino acids. Germline values: CDR1 MNHEY, CDR2 SVGEGT. The CDR3 spells CASSSSITAGAEAFF. Written as DNA, the CDR3 is TGTGCCAGCAGTTCTAGCATCACAGCGGGGGCTGAAGCTTTCTTT.

The chain joins TRBV4-2 to TRBJ2-3; the match to TRBD2 covers 14 bases. CDR3 length: 17 amino acids. The V segment lost 0 bases and the J segment 2 bases; nucleotides outside the gene matches: 1. In germline, CDR1 is LGHNA, CDR2 YNFKEQ. Here the CDR3 reads CASSQETSGGDTDTQYF. The CDR3 DNA reads as TGTGCCAGCAGCCAAGAGACTAGCGGGGGGGACACAGATACGCAGTATTTT.

This clonotype came up many times. The chain links TRBV5-1 to TRBJ1-2, with 7 nucleotides matching TRBD1. V gave up 0 bases and J gave up 6 bases; unmatched junction bases: 8. The CDR3 totals 15 residues. Germline loops: CDR1 SGHRS, CDR2 YFSETQ. CDR3 sequence reads: CASSLGDRAEDGYTF. CDR3 sequence (DNA): TGCGCCAGCAGCTTGGGAGACAGGGCGGAGGATGGCTACACCTTC.

This sequence joins TRBV4-1 and TRBJ2-7; 10 nucleotides line up with TRBD2. V was clipped by 5 bases and J by 0 bases; unmatched bases: 7. The CDR3 runs to 16 residues. CDR1 and CDR2 from the germline V gene are MGHRA and YSYEKL. CDR3: CASSTLGLAVSYEQYF. CDR3 in DNA: TGCGCCAGCAGCACTTTAGGACTAGCGGTCTCCTACGAGCAGTACTTC.